The sequence of this TCR beta chain was determined in a study of blood T cell repertoires in COVID-19. Study background: Acute-phase and convalescent COVID-19 samples originated in the United States, Italy and Spain. T cells, B-cell-depleted T cells, or PBMCs provided the cDNA or gDNA that served as material.

This CDR3 has 15 residues. J was trimmed by 4 bases and V by 4 bases; bases with no gene match: 6. CDR1 and CDR2 (germline): MGHRA, YSYEKL. As originally analysed: Estimation of nucleated cell counts was performed using reference gene primer amplification. Generated by immunoSEQ multiplex PCR, the TCRdb table keeps only in-frame clones and is missing some. That table furnishes V, J and clone size, whereas the DNA furnished D and trimming. Of approximately 350,000 clones in the sample, over 70% were seen once. This sequence originates from a man aged 25 to 45 with active or convalescent COVID-19. Material for sequencing was peripheral blood. V gene TRBV4-1 combines with J gene TRBJ2-3; 9 bases agree with TRBD2. The CDR3 sequence is CASSRRSGSPDTQYF. CDR3 bases: TGCGCCAGCAGCCGACGTAGCGGGAGCCCAGATACGCAGTATTTT.